The rows below give T cell receptor beta chains drawn from one sample of a study of PD-L1 blockade in urothelial cancer. Profiled with immunoSEQ multiplex PCR; TCRdb holds only in-frame clones, not every one. This table holds about 52,000 clones, 84% found once. This specimen consisted of PBMCs, obtained around atezolizumab (anti-PD-L1) treatment. The source is a man aged 35 to 55 with urothelial cancer. The CDR3 runs from the conserved cysteine through the conserved F or W. Each record gives: D gene, clone size, J gene, V gene, CDR3 protein, CDR3 DNA. A D gene is named only where the DNA matches it firmly. Expanded clones are given a class, and other clones once, few, many or no size at all.

>TRBD1|few|TRBJ2-2|TRBV4-2
CASSQVDRGAGELFF
TGTGCCAGCAGCCAGGTCGACAGGGGCGCCGGGGAGCTGTTTTTT
>TRBD1|-|TRBJ2-2|TRBV2
CASNGARQGAGTGELFF
TGTGCCAGCAATGGCGCACGACAGGGCGCAGGTACCGGGGAGCTGTTTTTT
>-|-|TRBJ1-1|TRBV6-1
CASRPPLGGNTEAFF
TGTGCCAGCAGACCCCCCCTGGGGGGGAACACTGAAGCTTTCTTT
>-|-|TRBJ1-3|TRBV27
CASSFGAGNTIYF
TGTGCCAGCAGTTTCGGTGCGGGAAACACCATATATTTT
>-|-|TRBJ2-7|TRBV19
CASSKSGVSSYEQYF
TGTGCCAGTAGTAAATCGGGGGTAAGCTCCTACGAGCAGTACTTC
>TRBD2|-|TRBJ2-1|TRBV28
CASSLGLAGDEQFF
TGTGCCAGCAGTCTGGGGCTAGCGGGAGATGAGCAGTTCTTC
>TRBD1|few|TRBJ1-2|TRBV4-2
CASSQDPTGGANYGYTF
TGTGCCAGCAGCCAAGATCCGACAGGGGGAGCTAACTATGGCTACACCTTC
>TRBD1|-|TRBJ2-7|TRBV5-6
CASSSAGTDYEQYF
TGTGCCAGCAGCTCGGCCGGGACAGACTACGAGCAGTACTTC
>TRBD2|-|TRBJ2-3|TRBV11-2
CASINAKVAGGSTDTQYF
TGTGCCAGCATCAATGCCAAAGTAGCGGGAGGGAGCACAGATACGCAGTATTTT
>TRBD2|-|TRBJ2-7|TRBV4-1
CASSHPRAGGSYEQYF
TGCGCCAGCAGCCACCCGAGGGCGGGGGGGTCCTACGAGCAGTACTTC
>TRBD2|-|TRBJ2-7|TRBV4-1
CASSHGTSGTYEQYF
TGCGCCAGCAGTCATGGGACTAGCGGTACCTACGAGCAGTACTTC
>-|-|TRBJ1-4|TRBV6-1
CASSSEKLFF
TGTGCCAGCAGCAGTGAAAAACTGTTTTTT
>TRBD2|few|TRBJ2-7|TRBV7-2
CASSPTSGVYEQYF
TGTGCCAGCAGCCCTACTAGCGGGGTTTACGAGCAGTACTTC
>-|-|TRBJ1-1|TRBV11-2
CASSFSQENTEAFF
TGTGCCAGCAGCTTTTCGCAGGAGAACACTGAAGCTTTCTTT
>-|once|TRBJ1-1|TRBV30
CAWGGAGRVAFF
TGTGCCTGGGGGGGGGCGGGCCGCGTAGCTTTCTTT
>TRBD1|-|TRBJ1-2|TRBV5-1
CASSEDRVRGYTF
TGCGCCAGCAGCGAGGACAGGGTTAGGGGCTACACCTTC
>-|-|TRBJ1-5|TRBV30
CAWSGRGSNQPQHF
TGTGCCTGGAGTGGTAGGGGAAGCAATCAGCCCCAGCATTTT
>-|-|TRBJ2-1|TRBV10-2
CASSESIPGVPYNEQFF
TGCGCCAGCAGTGAGTCGATACCGGGAGTGCCCTACAATGAGCAGTTCTTC
>-|few|TRBJ2-7|TRBV2
CASTVGRPYEQYF
TGTGCCAGCACGGTGGGGAGGCCCTACGAGCAGTACTTC
>TRBD2|-|TRBJ2-2|TRBV28
CASSFMVAGAGELFF
TGTGCCAGCAGTTTCATGGTAGCGGGAGCCGGGGAGCTGTTTTTT
>-|once|TRBJ2-6|TRBV7-2
CASSLGRRVHSGANVLTF
TGTGCCAGCAGCTTAGGCCGACGGGTACACTCTGGGGCCAACGTCCTGACTTTC
>-|-|TRBJ2-7|TRBV5-1
CASSLRGEQYF
TGCGCCAGCAGCCTTCGGGGCGAGCAGTACTTC
>-|-|TRBJ2-7|TRBV7-2
CASSQDYFEQYF
TGTGCCAGCAGCCAGGACTATTTCGAGCAGTACTTC
>TRBD2|-|TRBJ2-5|TRBV7-2
CASSLSGSLGETQYF
TGTGCCAGCAGCCTAAGCGGGAGTTTGGGAGAGACCCAGTACTTC
>-|-|TRBJ2-3|TRBV6-6
CASSYRDTQYF
TGTGCCAGCAGTTACCGGGATACGCAGTATTTT
>-|-|TRBJ2-2|TRBV19
CASQGLNTGELFF
TGTGCCAGTCAAGGACTGAACACCGGGGAGCTGTTTTTT
>TRBD2|once|TRBJ2-3|TRBV18
CASSPGLAGGRGPDTQYF
TGTGCCAGCTCCCCCGGACTAGCGGGAGGGCGGGGGCCGGATACGCAGTATTTT
>TRBD1|-|TRBJ2-7|TRBV18
CASSQNRGRGSGYEQYF
TGTGCCAGCTCACAGAACAGGGGGCGCGGATCGGGCTACGAGCAGTACTTC
>-|-|TRBJ2-7|TRBV28
CASSQSRYYEQYF
TGTGCCAGCAGCCAGTCCCGATACTACGAGCAGTACTTC
>-|few|TRBJ2-7|TRBV5-4
CASSLGVGEQYF
TGTGCCAGCAGCTTAGGGGTCGGCGAGCAGTACTTC